These 26 T cell receptor beta chains were sequenced from one sample in a study of T cell responses to AZD1222 COVID-19 vaccine. Produced via immunoSEQ multiplex PCR; TCRdb's table is partial and in-frame only. The table has about 100,000 clones, 80% to 90% seen once; the top ten hold just over 4%. This specimen was peripheral blood, taken on day 0 of MenACWY control vaccination. The receptors shown here come from an adult in good health.

The count of this clone is one. This rearrangement joins TRBV7-2 to TRBJ2-7; 8 bases are shared with TRBD2. CDR1 SGHTA and CDR2 FQGNSA come from the germline V gene. The ends lost 4 bases at V and 0 bases at J; junction bases unmatched: 5. The length of the CDR3 is 15 residues. The CDR3 loop is CASSWAGGSSYEQYF. The CDR3 nucleotides are TGTGCCAGCAGCTGGGCGGGAGGTAGCTCCTACGAGCAGTACTTC. The full variable domain, with the rest looked up from reference TRBV7-2 and TRBJ2-7, is GAGVSQSPSNKVTEKGKDVELRCDPISGHTALYWYRQSLGQGLEFLIYFQGNSAPDKSGLPSDRFSAERTGGSVSTLTIQRTQQEDSAVYLCASSWAGGSSYEQYFGPGTRLTVT.

The chain carries TRBV12-3 or TRBV12-4 and TRBJ1-5, with D hard to call. The V and J ends lost 3 bases and 6 bases respectively, with 3 bases between them. There are 11 residues in the CDR3. This chain's CDR3 is CASSLGQPQHF. In DNA, the CDR3 is TGTGCCAGCAGTTTGGGTCAGCCCCAGCATTTT.

The V and J genes are TRBV6-5 and TRBJ1-2; 9 bases align to TRBD1. The CDR3 length is 12 residues. CDR1 is MNHEY, CDR2 SVGAGI, per germline. V trimming: 6 bases; J trimming: 8 bases; junction bases outside the gene matches: 4. The CDR3 bases are TGTGCCAGCAGCCGGGGACAGGGAGGCTACACCTTC. Its translation: CASSRGQGGYTF.

The chain joins TRBV2 to TRBJ2-2; D remains ambiguous. Per germline, CDR1 SNHLY and CDR2 FYNNEI. The CDR3 length is 14 residues. The germline V and J ends were trimmed by 6 bases and 0 bases, with 8 bases remaining between them. CDR3 nucleotides: TGTGCCAGCAGCTCCAGTCCGAACACCGGGGAGCTGTTTTTT. Translation gives CASSSSPNTGELFF.

This CDR3 is CSVDGTGVNEQFF. CDR3 in DNA: TGCAGCGTTGACGGGACAGGTGTAAATGAGCAGTTCTTC. The chain combines TRBV29-1 with TRBJ2-1; TRBD1 matches at 8 bases. The CDR3 is made up of 13 amino acids. V was clipped by 3 bases and J by 7 bases; unmatched bases: 5. Germline V lookup: CDR1 SQVTM, CDR2 ANQGSEA.

The genes are TRBV6-6 and TRBJ1-4, with a weak D call TRBD1 (6 bases). There are 15 residues in the CDR3. Germline V CDR1 and CDR2: MNHNY, SVGAGI (reference sequence). V was cut by 0 bases and J by 8 bases, with 13 bases left in between. CDR3 sequence reads: CASSYSPGAREKLFF. As DNA, the CDR3 is TGTGCCAGCAGTTACTCACCGGGGGCAAGGGAAAAACTGTTTTTT.

The rearrangement uses TRBV7-2 and TRBJ2-5, with TRBD2 matching 14 bases. Trimming took 5 bases from V and 4 from J; bases not matched to a gene: 12. The CDR3 runs 18 residues. Looked up from germline, CDR1 is SGHTA and CDR2 is FQGNSA. CDR3 nucleotide sequence: TGTGCCAGCAGCCCTAGACCCGGGACTAGCGGGGGCCCAGAGACCCAGTACTTC. Translating it yields CASSPRPGTSGGPETQYF. Looking up the rest from reference TRBV7-2 and TRBJ2-5 gives the full variable domain: GAGVSQSPSNKVTEKGKDVELRCDPISGHTALYWYRQSLGQGLEFLIYFQGNSAPDKSGLPSDRFSAERTGGSVSTLTIQRTQQEDSAVYLCASSPRPGTSGGPETQYFGPGTRLLVL.

The V and J genes are TRBV30 and TRBJ1-1; maybe TRBD1 (5 bases). This CDR3 has 14 amino acids. Germline CDR1 is GTSNPN and CDR2 is SVGIG (reference sequence). Trimming removed 5 bases at V and 0 bases at J, with 13 bases between. CDR3 sequence (DNA): TGTGCCTGGGCCCCGGGCAGGGTGAACACTGAAGCTTTCTTT. It encodes CAWAPGRVNTEAFF.

The chain recombines TRBV4-3 with TRBJ2-3; 11 bases map to TRBD2. The germline V gene has CDR1 LGHNA and CDR2 YSLEER. The CDR3 sequence is 15 residues long. The J segment lost 4 bases and the V segment lost 4 bases, leaving 4 bases of the junction unmatched. CDR3 residues: CASSPLTSGADTQYF. The CDR3 DNA sequence: TGCGCCAGCAGCCCGCTGACTAGCGGGGCAGATACGCAGTATTTT.

The chain employs TRBV5-4 and TRBJ2-2; 14 nucleotides match TRBD2. The CDR3 loop spans 19 amino acids. With V trimmed by 3 bases and J by 4 bases, 11 bases remained unmatched. Germline V gene data show CDR1 as SGHNT and CDR2 as YYREEE (reference sequence). The CDR3 region is CASSSPTGTSGSTTGELFF. CDR3 coding DNA: TGTGCCAGCAGCTCGCCAACGGGGACTAGCGGGAGCACCACCGGGGAGCTGTTTTTT. The whole variable domain, remainder taken from reference TRBV5-4 and TRBJ2-2, is ETGVTQSPTHLIKTRGQQVTLRCSSQSGHNTVSWYQQALGQGPQFIFQYYREEENGRGNFPPRFSGLQFPNYSSELNVNALELDDSALYLCASSSPTGTSGSTTGELFFGEGSRLTVL.

This clone was recorded a few times. The chain joins TRBV12-3 or TRBV12-4 to TRBJ1-2; D not certain. Trimming stripped 8 bases from V and 4 bases from J, with 14 bases between. The length of the CDR3 is 13 residues. CDR3 region: CASRFLEGYGYTF. DNA of the CDR3: TGTGCCAGCCGCTTTCTGGAGGGCTATGGCTACACCTTC.

The chain has TRBV19 and TRBJ2-2, with D hard to call. The CDR3 spans 13 residues. Germline V gives CDR1 LNHDA, CDR2 SQIVND (reference sequence). V lost 3 bases to trimming and J lost 4 bases, with 6 bases between them. The CDR3 loop is CASSMGITGELFF. Here the CDR3 DNA reads TGTGCCAGTAGTATGGGGATCACCGGGGAGCTGTTTTTT. Variable domain in full (rest from reference TRBV19 and TRBJ2-2): DGGITQSPKYLFRKEGQNVTLSCEQNLNHDAMYWYRQDPGQGLRLIYYSQIVNDFQKGDIAEGYSVSREKKESFPLTVTSAQKNPTAFYLCASSMGITGELFFGEGSRLTVL.

This chain uses TRBV3-1 (or the pseudogene TRBV3-2) with TRBJ2-7, with D possibly TRBD2 on 5 matching bases. The CDR3 extends over 15 amino acids. Germline V CDR1 and CDR2: LGHDT, YNNKEL (reference sequence). The V gene lost 4 bases and the J gene lost 9 bases, with 22 bases spanning the gap. CDR3 DNA sequence: TGTGCCAGCAGCCCGCGGGCCCTGGGTTTGGGGTGGCAGTACTTC. As protein: CASSPRALGLGWQYF.

The rearrangement joins TRBV28 to TRBJ2-7, with TRBD1 matching 8 bases. CDR1 and CDR2 (germline): MDHEN, SYDVKM. V lost 0 bases, J lost 3 bases, and 1 base stayed unmatched. The CDR3 is made up of 14 amino acids. CDR3 nucleotides: TGTGCCAGCAGTTTATGGACAGGGGTCTACGAGCAGTACTTC. Translation gives CASSLWTGVYEQYF.

The chain is built from TRBV6-5 and TRBJ1-2; D perhaps matches TRBD1 (6 bases). The CDR3 covers 14 residues. Germline V gene lookup returns CDR1 MNHEY and CDR2 SVGAGI. V lost 0 bases and J lost 3, with 8 bases in between. CDR3 nucleotides: TGTGCCAGCAGTTACTCTCCAGGGGACTATGGCTACACCTTC. It specifies CASSYSPGDYGYTF.

This chain joins TRBV24-1 and TRBJ2-1, with D possibly called TRBD1 or TRBD2 (5 bases each). Deletions cut 7 bases from V and 1 base from J, with 13 bases between. The CDR3 has 15 amino acids. Germline-derived CDR1 and CDR2 are KGHDR and SFDVKD. The CDR3 spells CATRPGRASYNEQFF. The CDR3, as DNA: TGTGCCACCAGACCGGGACGGGCGTCCTACAATGAGCAGTTCTTC.

The V gene is TRBV18, the J gene TRBJ1-1; D unclear. Germline V lookup: CDR1 KGHSH, CDR2 LQKENI. The CDR3 has 13 residues. V lost 5 bases, J lost 0 bases, and 7 bases lay in between. CDR3 nucleotide sequence: TGTGCCAGCTCAGCAGAGGTGAACACTGAAGCTTTCTTT. This codes for CASSAEVNTEAFF.

The chain combines TRBV6-6 with TRBJ2-1, with 9 bases that match TRBD2. Germline-derived CDR1 and CDR2 are MNHNY and SVGAGI (reference sequence). The length of the CDR3 is 17 residues. V trimming: 5 bases; J trimming: 7 bases; junction bases outside the gene matches: 15. The CDR3 DNA is TGTGCCAGCAGTCAGCCTCTTAGCGGGAGTACGTCTAATGAGCAGTTCTTC. This encodes CASSQPLSGSTSNEQFF.

The chain carries TRBV7-2 and TRBJ2-7; D might be TRBD1 (5 bases). V dropped 3 bases and J dropped 7 bases, with 10 bases sitting between them. Germline V gene data show CDR1 as SGHTA and CDR2 as FQGNSA. CDR3 length: 12 amino acids. The CDR3, as DNA: TGTGCCAGCAGCTTTGGGGCTGGAGAGCAGTACTTC. It codes for CASSFGAGEQYF.

The V call is TRBV24-1, the J call TRBJ1-2; D remains unclear. The CDR3 loop spans 12 amino acids. Trimming removed 4 bases at V and 8 bases at J, with 10 bases between. Germline CDR1 and CDR2: KGHDR and SFDVKD. CDR3 DNA: TGTGCCACCAGTGACAGGCCTGGCGGCTACACCTTC. It translates to CATSDRPGGYTF.

The rearrangement joins TRBV18 to TRBJ1-1; D remains unclear. Germline V CDR1 and CDR2: KGHSH, LQKENI. CDR3 length: 13 amino acids. The V gene lost 2 bases and the J gene lost 0 bases, with 4 bases spanning the gap. The CDR3 loop reads CASSPSLNTEAFF. The CDR3 nucleotides are TGTGCCAGCTCACCAAGCCTGAACACTGAAGCTTTCTTT.

The V gene is TRBV7-2, the J gene TRBJ1-2; D gene uncertain. The CDR3 extends over 14 amino acids. Trimming left V 1 base short and J 1 base short, with 7 bases between. The V gene's germline CDR1 is SGHTA and CDR2 FQGNSA. The CDR3 bases are TGTGCCAGCAGCTTAGACCCAAGTAACTATGGCTACACCTTC. This sequence encodes CASSLDPSNYGYTF.

The chain combines TRBV6-2 or TRBV6-3 with TRBJ2-2; 13 positions agree with TRBD2. The CDR3 runs to 18 residues. V shed 4 bases and J 1 base; nucleotides not matched to a gene: 6. Germline V lookup: CDR1 MNHEY, CDR2 SVGEGT. The CDR3 DNA reads TGTGCCAGCAGTTCCCTCCGGACTAGCGGGAGGAACACCGGGGAGCTGTTTTTT. It codes for CASSSLRTSGRNTGELFF.

This clone was detected only once. The genes are TRBV5-5 and TRBJ1-3; D perhaps matches TRBD1 (5 bases). Trimming removed 3 bases from V and 4 bases from J, with 14 bases in between. This CDR3 comprises 15 residues. Germline loops: CDR1 SGHKS, CDR2 YYEKEE (reference sequence). The CDR3 here is CASSSRVDTGNTIYF. CDR3 in DNA: TGTGCCAGCAGCTCCCGAGTGGACACGGGAAACACCATATATTTT.

The V gene is TRBV15, the J gene TRBJ1-1; D gene ambiguous. The germline CDR1 and CDR2 sequences are LNHNV and YYDKDF (reference sequence). Trimming removed 3 bases at V and 4 bases at J, with 15 bases between. CDR3 length: 15 amino acids. CDR3 residues: CATSSLLQAGTEAFF. The CDR3 bases are TGTGCCACCAGCAGTCTTCTCCAGGCGGGCACTGAAGCTTTCTTT.

The rearrangement links TRBV19 to TRBJ2-2; D ambiguous. Germline V gene sequence: CDR1 LNHDA, CDR2 SQIVND (reference sequence). The CDR3 contains 16 residues. The V and J ends lost 6 bases and 7 bases respectively, with 21 bases between them. CDR3 bases: TGTGCCAGTAGAATGGGCCAGCTAGGACGGAACGGGGAGCTGTTTTTT. Its protein product is CASRMGQLGRNGELFF.